These 19 T cell receptor beta chains were all obtained from the same sample, sequenced in a study of beta chain features in type 1 diabetes. Study-wide results and caveats: A moderate, significant TCRB CDR3 shortening appeared in type 1 diabetes across four CD4+ subsets.

As every portion of the isolated RNA was reverse transcribed, the sequencing read expressed TCRB transcripts. Profiled with immunoSEQ multiplex PCR; TCRdb holds only in-frame clones, not every one. This table has under 300,000 clones, over 20% appearing once. Which antigens these TCRs recognize remains unknown. The sample consisted of naive CD4+ T cells from blood. The receptor source for this set is a woman aged 40-49 years with type 1 diabetes.

A single count supports this clone. V and J are TRBV7-9 and TRBJ1-1; possible D gene TRBD1, 6 bases. CDR3 length: 13 amino acids. The V end lost 1 base, the J end lost 8 bases, and 11 bases lay between the germline ends. Per the germline V gene, CDR1 is SEHNR and CDR2 is FQNEAQ (reference sequence). The CDR3 bases are TGTGCCAGCAGCTTAGAGAGCGGGACAGAAGCTTTCTTT. Translated: CASSLESGTEAFF. Combining the CDR3 with reference TRBV7-9 and TRBJ1-1 gives the whole variable domain DTGVSQNPRHKITKRGQNVTFRCDPISEHNRLYWYRQTLGQGPEFLTYFQNEAQLEKSRLLSDRFSAERPKGSFSTLEIQRTEQGDSAMYLCASSLESGTEAFFGQGTRLTVV.

A remark on this clone: Other DNA sequences from this sample encode an identical CDR3 as well. This chain's CDR3 is CASSIVAGSGANVLTF. CDR3 in DNA: TGTGCCAGTAGTATAGTGGCCGGGTCTGGGGCCAACGTCCTGACTTTC. This chain uses TRBV19 with TRBJ2-6, with D hard to call. Germline loops: CDR1 LNHDA, CDR2 SQIVND (reference sequence). Deletions cut 1 base from V and 1 base from J, with 8 bases between. This CDR3 has 16 residues.

This chain connects TRBV9 to TRBJ1-2; 11 positions match TRBD1. Looked up from germline, CDR1 is SGDLS and CDR2 is YYNGEE. The CDR3 length is 16 residues. V lost 3 bases and J lost 4; bases outside the gene matches: 8. CDR3 nucleotide sequence: TGTGCCAGCAGCGCCCGTTCCGGGACAGGGGGCTATGGCTACACCTTC. It encodes CASSARSGTGGYGYTF.

This clone turned up a few times. The chain has TRBV5-1 and TRBJ2-7, with TRBD2 as a possible D gene (5 bases). Trimming pared 2 bases from V and 6 bases from J, leaving 9 bases between. Germline V lookup: CDR1 SGHRS, CDR2 YFSETQ. The CDR3 runs to 12 residues. The CDR3 sequence is CASSFLASEQYF. In nucleotides, the CDR3 is TGCGCCAGCAGCTTTTTAGCGAGCGAGCAGTACTTC.

As regards this clone: This CDR3 is also generated by other DNA sequences in the sample. The chain employs TRBV20-1 and TRBJ2-3; D uncertain. The CDR3 consists of 10 residues. Germline CDR1 and CDR2: DFQATT and SNEGSKA (reference sequence). V lost 6 bases to trimming and J lost 5 bases, with 6 bases between them. The chain's CDR3 is CSARGDTQYF. The CDR3 DNA reads as TGCAGTGCCCGAGGAGATACGCAGTATTTT.

Only a few counts were recorded for this clone. The gene calls are TRBV7-9 and TRBJ1-6; 9 bases are shared with TRBD1. This CDR3 contains 14 residues. Losses at the gene ends were 5 bases for V and 9 bases for J; bases not matched to a gene: 5. The V gene's germline CDR1 is SEHNR and CDR2 FQNEAQ (reference sequence). CDR3 amino acids: CASSEGQGGSPLHF. The CDR3 coding sequence is TGTGCCAGCAGCGAGGGACAGGGTGGTTCACCCCTCCACTTT.

The V and J genes are TRBV7-9 and TRBJ1-5; D may be TRBD1 (6 bases). V shed 4 bases and J shed 5 bases, with 12 bases lying between them. Germline V lookup: CDR1 SEHNR, CDR2 FQNEAQ (reference sequence). The CDR3 is 14 amino acids. In DNA, the CDR3 is TGTGCCAGCAGCTCCGGACAGTGGGATCAGCCCCAGCATTTT. It encodes CASSSGQWDQPQHF. The full variable domain, its missing parts supplied by reference TRBV7-9 and TRBJ1-5, is DTGVSQNPRHKITKRGQNVTFRCDPISEHNRLYWYRQTLGQGPEFLTYFQNEAQLEKSRLLSDRFSAERPKGSFSTLEIQRTEQGDSAMYLCASSSGQWDQPQHFGDGTRLSIL.

This clone was found a few times. The rearrangement joins TRBV10-3 to TRBJ1-2; 7 positions match TRBD1. J was trimmed by 10 bases and V by 5 bases; bases with no gene match: 7. CDR1 and CDR2 from the germline V gene are ENHRY and SYGVKD. The CDR3 length is 12 residues. For the CDR3, the DNA is TGTGCCATCAGTAAAACAGGGGAGGCCTACACCTTC. Translating it yields CAISKTGEAYTF.

This chain connects TRBV7-9 to TRBJ2-3; 8 positions match TRBD1. The V gene's germline CDR1 is SEHNR and CDR2 FQNEAQ (reference sequence). The CDR3 spans 14 residues. Germline trimming cut 5 bases from V and 4 bases from J; bases unmatched to any gene: 5. CDR3 DNA sequence: TGTGCCAGCAGCAAAGACAGGGGCTCAGATACGCAGTATTTT. Its translation: CASSKDRGSDTQYF.

The CDR3 loop reads CAISEAKGEGQETQYF. The CDR3 nucleotides read TGTGCCATCAGTGAAGCAAAGGGCGAGGGCCAAGAGACCCAGTACTTC. The gene calls are TRBV10-3 and TRBJ2-5, with D perhaps TRBD2 (5 bases). Germline-derived CDR1 and CDR2 are ENHRY and SYGVKD. The germline V and J ends were trimmed by 3 bases and 1 base, with 15 bases remaining between them. This CDR3 contains 16 residues.

The chain links TRBV5-1 to TRBJ2-1; weak D call: TRBD2 (6 bases). Germline CDR1 SGHRS, CDR2 YFSETQ. Trimming took off 4 bases at V and 8 bases at J, with 19 bases between the two ends. CDR3 length equals 15 residues. Here the CDR3 reads CASSRLAGMVDEQFF. The CDR3 nucleotides read TGCGCCAGCAGCCGATTGGCGGGAATGGTCGATGAGCAGTTCTTC.

This clone was picked up a small number of times. The chain is built from TRBV2 and TRBJ2-1; TRBD2 aligns across 8 bases. CDR1 and CDR2 from the germline V gene are SNHLY and FYNNEI. V was clipped by 5 bases and J by 6 bases; unmatched bases: 0. The CDR3 covers 12 residues. DNA of the CDR3: TGTGCCAGCAGTCGGGGGGGCAATGAGCAGTTCTTC. It encodes CASSRGGNEQFF.

This clone was observed a handful of times. The gene calls are TRBV29-1 and TRBJ2-5; TRBD1 matches 9 bases. The tail of the sequence fits TRBJ2-7 better, so the J call may be wrong. CDR1 and CDR2 from the germline V gene are SQVTM and ANQGSEA. The CDR3 runs 13 residues. CDR3 sequence: CSVELDRGYEQYF. The CDR3 coding sequence is TGCAGCGTTGAGTTGGACAGGGGCTACGAGCAGTACTTC.

This clone was found a few times. The gene calls are TRBV9 and TRBJ2-3; the D is unclear. The V end was cut by 5 bases, the J end by 3 bases, with 16 bases between. This CDR3 contains 15 residues. Per germline, CDR1 SGDLS and CDR2 YYNGEE. The CDR3 here is CASSPPGSATDTQYF. CDR3 bases: TGTGCCAGCAGTCCCCCTGGTAGTGCAACAGATACGCAGTATTTT.

This chain links TRBV9 with TRBJ2-7; weak D call: TRBD2 (6 bases). CDR1 is SGDLS and CDR2 is YYNGEE in the germline V gene. This CDR3 spans 14 amino acids. Trimming left V 3 bases short and J 2 bases short, with 12 bases between. This CDR3 is CASSAGTSTYEQYF. CDR3 nucleotide sequence: TGTGCCAGCAGCGCCGGGACTTCCACCTACGAGCAGTACTTC.

The J gene is TRBJ2-7, the V gene TRBV18, with D possibly being TRBD1 (5 bases). This CDR3 comprises 13 residues. Germline values: CDR1 KGHSH, CDR2 LQKENI. Trimming cost V 0 bases and J 5 bases, with 8 bases left between them. CDR3 sequence (DNA): TGTGCCAGCTCACCACCGGGGCTACACGAGCAGTACTTC. Amino acid sequence: CASSPPGLHEQYF.

V is TRBV28 and J is TRBJ2-3; 7 positions agree with TRBD2. The V segment lost 4 bases and the J segment 0 bases; nucleotides outside the gene matches: 10. The germline gives CDR1 MDHEN, CDR2 SYDVKM. The CDR3 runs 17 residues. This CDR3 is CASSSFPLAASTDTQYF. DNA for the CDR3: TGTGCCAGCAGTTCCTTTCCCCTAGCGGCTAGCACAGATACGCAGTATTTT.

This clone was recorded a few times. V usage is TRBV30 and J usage is TRBJ1-1; D gene ambiguous. The germline gives CDR1 GTSNPN, CDR2 SVGIG (reference sequence). The CDR3 totals 15 residues. Trimming stripped 4 bases from V and 3 bases from J, with 18 bases between. The CDR3 DNA reads as TGTGCCTGGACCCCACGACTGGGTGGCGACACTGAAGCTTTCTTT. Translated, it gives CAWTPRLGGDTEAFF.

A few counts support this clone. This chain joins TRBV5-1 and TRBJ2-7, with TRBD1 matching 7 bases. The germline gives CDR1 SGHRS, CDR2 YFSETQ. The V gene end was trimmed by 5 bases and the J gene end by 3 bases; junction bases not matched to a gene: 8. The CDR3 runs to 14 residues. CDR3 residues: CASSPGGQRYEQYF. The CDR3 DNA reads TGCGCCAGCAGTCCTGGGGGACAGCGCTACGAGCAGTACTTC.